The 24 T cell receptor beta chains listed next were all sequenced from one sample in a study of blood T cells in healthy people across ages. PCR was performed a second time for 7 to 11 cycles using a sample-barcoded 5' primer and a J-beta primer mix. TCRdb used MiXCR to reprocess the 5' RACE reads, holding one entry per CDR3 protein. The sample includes hundreds of thousands of distinct CDR3 sequences, roughly 34% of them seen just once. Sequencing used blood. The receptors originated from a man younger than 30 in good health.

This clonotype appeared many times. The chain carries TRBV5-6 and TRBJ2-3; 10 nucleotides align to TRBD2. This CDR3 comprises 15 residues. V lost 7 bases, J lost 2 bases, and 7 bases stayed unmatched. Germline loops: CDR1 SGHDT, CDR2 YYEEEE. CDR3 protein: CASQGLAGDTDTQYF. The CDR3 region has the DNA TGTGCCAGCCAGGGCCTAGCGGGGGACACAGATACGCAGTATTTT.

In its sample, this clonotype was seen many times. The V and J genes are TRBV12-3 or TRBV12-4 and TRBJ1-2; D call uncertain. CDR3 length: 12 amino acids. Trimming removed 4 bases at V and 0 bases at J, with 3 bases between. The CDR3 nucleotides read TGTGCCAGCAGTTATACTAACTATGGCTACACCTTC. Its translation is CASSYTNYGYTF.

V gene TRBV6-1 combines with J gene TRBJ1-2; D is undetermined. The V gene's germline CDR1 is MNHNS and CDR2 SASEGT. The CDR3 consists of 12 residues. Trimming stripped 2 bases from V and 4 bases from J, with 5 bases between. The CDR3 nucleotides read TGTGCCAGCAGTGAACAGGCCTATGGCTACACCTTC. Its protein product is CASSEQAYGYTF.

The chain is built from TRBV7-9 and TRBJ1-1; TRBD1 matches 7 bases. Germline V lookup: CDR1 SEHNR, CDR2 FQNEAQ (reference sequence). V lost 6 bases, J lost 2 bases, and 9 bases stayed unmatched. The CDR3 runs 15 residues. The CDR3 here is CASRRWTGANTEAFF. CDR3 DNA: TGTGCCAGCAGGAGATGGACAGGTGCCAACACTGAAGCTTTCTTT.

This clonotype came up a few times. The V call is TRBV20-1, the J call TRBJ2-5; D is perhaps TRBD1 (5 bases). V was cut by 5 bases and J by 3 bases, with 13 bases left in between. Looked up from germline, CDR1 is DFQATT and CDR2 is SNEGSKA (reference sequence). This CDR3 is 13 amino acids long. CDR3 coding DNA: TGCAGTGCTGAGTCGGTCAGGGAAGAGACCCAGTACTTC. It encodes CSAESVREETQYF.

This clonotype was observed a handful of times. The chain recombines TRBV20-1 with TRBJ1-2; D remains unclear. The CDR3 loop spans 15 amino acids. Deletions cut 3 bases from V and 2 bases from J, with 16 bases between. Germline-derived CDR1 and CDR2 are DFQATT and SNEGSKA (reference sequence). CDR3 DNA: TGCAGTGCTAGGGAAGGACGGCAGATAAACTATGGCTACACCTTC. Protein product: CSAREGRQINYGYTF.

V is TRBV4-2 and J is TRBJ1-4, with a possible D match to TRBD1 (6 bases). From germline, CDR1 is LGHNA and CDR2 YNFKEQ. The CDR3 has 14 residues. Trimming shortened V by 5 bases and J by 10 bases, and 17 bases separated the two germline ends. The CDR3, as DNA: TGTGCCAGCAGCGTTCGACAGGCCGCCAGAAAACTGTTTTTT. Protein sequence: CASSVRQAARKLFF.

The chain uses TRBV5-5 and TRBJ1-2, with D possibly matching TRBD1 (5 bases). Germline assignment: CDR1 SGHKS and CDR2 YYEKEE (reference sequence). This CDR3 is 12 amino acids long. V was cut by 3 bases and J by 10 bases, with 13 bases left in between. The CDR3: CASSWGEQLYTF. In DNA form, the CDR3 reads TGTGCCAGCAGCTGGGGCGAGCAACTCTACACCTTC. The variable domain in full, with the rest retrieved from reference TRBV5-5 and TRBJ1-2, is DAGVTQSPTHLIKTRGQQVTLRCSPISGHKSVSWYQQVLGQGPQFIFQYYEKEERGRGNFPDRFSARQFPNYSSELNVNALLLGDSALYLCASSWGEQLYTFGSGTRLTVV.

This sequence joins TRBV29-1 and TRBJ2-1; D is unclear. The germline V gene encodes CDR1 SQVTM and CDR2 ANQGSEA. Trimming removed 0 bases at V and 3 bases at J, with 9 bases between. The CDR3 runs to 14 residues. In nucleotides, the CDR3 is TGCAGCGTTGAAGATTCGAACTTCTACAATGAGCAGTTCTTC. The encoded protein is CSVEDSNFYNEQFF.

V gene TRBV15 combines with J gene TRBJ2-4; possible D gene TRBD1, 5 bases. The CDR3 covers 13 residues. The V end lost 3 bases, the J end lost 6 bases, and 9 bases lay between the germline ends. Germline CDR1 is LNHNV and CDR2 is YYDKDF (reference sequence). CDR3 nucleotide sequence: TGTGCCACCAGCAGGCCCGACAGAAACATTCAGTACTTC. Translating it yields CATSRPDRNIQYF. The variable domain in full, with the rest retrieved from reference TRBV15 and TRBJ2-4, is DAMVIQNPRYQVTQFGKPVTLSCSQTLNHNVMYWYQQKSSQAPKLLFHYYDKDFNNEADTPDNFQSRRPNTSFCFLDIRSPGLGDTAMYLCATSRPDRNIQYFGAGTRLSVL.

J is TRBJ2-2 and V is TRBV5-1; TRBD2 is a possible D gene (7 bases). The germline gives CDR1 SGHRS, CDR2 YFSETQ. This CDR3 is 15 amino acids long. Trimming took 4 bases from V and 5 from J, leaving 15 bases between them. CDR3 sequence reads: CASSRSGGRTGELFF. The CDR3, as DNA: TGCGCCAGCAGCAGATCGGGGGGCCGGACCGGGGAGCTGTTTTTT. Drawing the rest from reference TRBV5-1 and TRBJ2-2, the complete variable domain is KAGVTQTPRYLIKTRGQQVTLSCSPISGHRSVSWYQQTPGQGLQFLFEYFSETQRNKGNFPGRFSGRQFSNSRSEMNVSTLELGDSALYLCASSRSGGRTGELFFGEGSRLTVL.

This clonotype was picked up many times. The chain couples TRBV6-5 to TRBJ2-1; D call uncertain. The germline V and J ends were trimmed by 6 bases and 0 bases, with 12 bases remaining between them. CDR1 and CDR2 from the germline V gene are MNHEY and SVGAGI. CDR3 length equals 15 residues. DNA of the CDR3: TGTGCCAGCAGGTCCGCCTCGAGCTCCTACAATGAGCAGTTCTTC. Residues: CASRSASSSYNEQFF.

On this clonotype itself: The junction differs from germline at one of its ends, possibly a read error. J is TRBJ2-5 and V is TRBV14, with a weak D call TRBD2 (6 bases). The CDR3 consists of 14 residues. Germline V gene data show CDR1 as SGHDN and CDR2 as FVKESK. CDR3 bases: TGTGCCAGCAGCCAAGGCGGGAAACGAGAGACCCGGTACTTC. Translating gives CASSQGGKRETRYF.

The rearrangement joins TRBV20-1 to TRBJ2-1; weak D call: TRBD2 (5 bases). This CDR3 is 14 amino acids long. Looked up from germline, CDR1 is DFQATT and CDR2 is SNEGSKA (reference sequence). CDR3 protein: CGVPNGLLNNEQFF. The CDR3 DNA follows: TGCGGTGTTCCCAACGGACTGTTAAACAATGAGCAGTTCTTC.

This chain connects TRBV3-1 to TRBJ1-1; D is possibly TRBD1 (5 bases). CDR1 LGHDT and CDR2 YNNKEL come from the germline V gene (reference sequence). The CDR3 sequence is 16 residues long. V lost 1 base to trimming and J lost 0 bases, with 12 bases between them. CDR3 bases: TGTGCCAGCAGCCAAGGGGGGGGTGACATGAACACTGAAGCTTTCTTT. Translation: CASSQGGGDMNTEAFF.

This clonotype has only a few counts. The CDR3, as DNA: TGCAGCGTCGCCGGGACAGCATATGGCTACACCTTC. It translates to CSVAGTAYGYTF. The chain couples TRBV29-1 to TRBJ1-2; 7 nucleotides line up with TRBD1. The germline CDR1 and CDR2 sequences are SQVTM and ANQGSEA. The CDR3 contains 12 residues. Trimming at V came to 6 bases and at J to 5 bases, leaving 6 bases not matched to a gene. Full variable domain (rest looked up from reference TRBV29-1 and TRBJ1-2): SAVISQKPSRDICQRGTSLTIQCQVDSQVTMMFWYRQQPGQSLTLIATANQGSEATYESGFVIDKFPISRPNLTFSTLTVSNMSPEDSSIYLCSVAGTAYGYTFGSGTRLTVV.

As concerns this clonotype: Compared with germline, one end of the junction differs, possibly owing to a read error. The chain carries TRBV4-2 and TRBJ2-1; the match to TRBD2 covers 8 bases. This CDR3 comprises 17 residues. From germline, CDR1 is LGHNA and CDR2 YNFKEQ. The CDR3 is CASSQGLAGSSYNERFF. The CDR3 DNA reads as TGTGCCAGCAGCCAAGGGTTAGCGGGGAGCTCCTACAATGAGCGGTTCTTC.

The V call is TRBV12-3 or TRBV12-4, the J call TRBJ2-5; 7 bases match TRBD1. The junction had 4 bases not matched to a gene; V was cut back by 6 bases and J by 0 bases. The CDR3 covers 14 residues. CDR3 sequence reads: CASRLGQYQETQYF. The CDR3 nucleotides read TGTGCCAGCAGGCTGGGACAGTACCAAGAGACCCAGTACTTC.

The rearrangement uses TRBV7-9 and TRBJ1-6; D is ambiguous. The CDR3 spans 17 residues. Germline lookup yields CDR1 SEHNR and CDR2 FQNEAQ (reference sequence). V lost 1 base and J 0 bases, leaving 10 bases between the germline ends. The CDR3 DNA reads as TGTGCCAGCAGCTTAGTTAAAGGGTACTCCTATAATTCACCCCTCCACTTT. This gives the protein CASSLVKGYSYNSPLHF.

A note on this clonotype: A much bigger clone sits one base away, suggesting this may be a read error. The rearrangement joins TRBV9 to TRBJ2-1; D call uncertain. TRBJ2-7 explains the end of the DNA better; the J call may be wrong. Germline V lookup: CDR1 SGDLS, CDR2 YYNGEE. This CDR3 has 14 residues. CDR3 nucleotide sequence: TGTGCCAGCAGCGTAGAGAACTCCTACAATGAGCAGTACTTC. Translated, it gives CASSVENSYNEQYF.

This clonotype came up many times. The chain is built from TRBV2 and TRBJ2-7, with 8 bases that match TRBD1. V was pared by 3 bases and J by 3 bases, with 4 bases of the junction left unmatched. CDR1 SNHLY and CDR2 FYNNEI come from the germline V gene. The CDR3 is 14 residues long. The CDR3 nucleotides are TGTGCCAGCAGTGATGGGGGACAGGACTACGAGCAGTACTTC. Translation: CASSDGGQDYEQYF.

This clonotype showed up just once. The J gene is TRBJ1-3, the V gene TRBV20-1; perhaps TRBD1 as D (6 bases). With 3 bases removed from V and 0 bases from J, the gap between germline ends came to 9 bases. Germline assignment: CDR1 DFQATT and CDR2 SNEGSKA (reference sequence). The CDR3 extends over 14 amino acids. CDR3 sequence: CSASRDNSGNTIYF. The DNA of the CDR3 is TGCAGTGCTAGCCGGGACAACTCTGGAAACACCATATATTTT.

This clonotype was seen a single time. This sequence joins TRBV29-1 and TRBJ2-3; the D gene is possibly TRBD1 (5 bases). With 0 bases removed from V and 11 bases from J, the gap between germline ends came to 9 bases. The length of the CDR3 is 11 residues. Germline lookup yields CDR1 SQVTM and CDR2 ANQGSEA. CDR3 in amino acids: CSVEDRQGQYF. The DNA of the CDR3 is TGCAGCGTTGAAGATCGCCAGGGGCAGTATTTT.

This clonotype was found many times. This chain connects TRBV20-1 to TRBJ2-3; D possibly corresponds to TRBD2 (7 bases). Deletions cut 8 bases from V and 0 bases from J, with 15 bases between. CDR1 is DFQATT, CDR2 SNEGSKA, per germline (reference sequence). This CDR3 has 14 residues. CDR3 sequence: CSTIGGGSTDTQYF. CDR3 sequence (DNA): TGCAGTACAATAGGGGGGGGGAGCACAGATACGCAGTATTTT.